This T cell receptor (beta chain) appears in the sequencing data of a study of blood T cell repertoires in COVID-19 (dated by TCRdb to about 2020). About the full investigation: Samples from collaborators originated in the United States, Italy and Spain and spanned both the acute and convalescent phases of COVID-19. The repertoires were made available in a free public database intended to serve as a resource for research on the immune response to SARS-CoV-2. Deeply sampled blood TCRbeta repertoires from subjects exposed to, actively infected with, or recovered from COVID-19 were included in the dataset. HLA class I and class II types, where available, came from metadata supplied by the sample provider rather than from assay-based typing. The prospective study material was composed of cDNA or gDNA derived from T cells, B-cell-depleted T cells, or PBMCs. Samples came from the ongoing ImmuneRACE study (first 160 participants) plus 1,254 subjects from 6 global collaborators. The sample metadata nearly always contained a de-identified subject ID, COVID-19 status, age in years and sex.

General findings and caveats noted by the study authors: The quantity of clinical and demographic metadata differed by source and by participant and was supplied without curation.

Collaborating institutions collected whole blood in K2EDTA tubes following their own protocols. For TCRbeta analysis, collaborator samples were shipped as frozen whole blood, as isolated PBMCs, or as DNA extracted from either sample type. CDR3 length: 18 amino acids, cysteine to phenylalanine. Kept here is only the CDR3 DNA, which spans 54 bases and is read in frame from base 1. Trimming leaves V shorter by 2 bases and J shorter by 2 bases, with the junction holding 12 bases beyond the gene matches. CDR1 and CDR2, per the germline V gene (reference sequence), are GTSNPN and SVGIG. TCRbeta CDR3 regions were amplified from genomic DNA by means of the immunoSEQ Assay, a bias-controlled multiplex PCR. On the study's bioinformatics: Nucleated cell counts per sample were estimated from amplification of reference gene primers within the assay. To quantify the absolute abundance of each unique TCRbeta CDR3 rearrangement, sequence reads were collapsed and filtered. For each sample, productive Simpson clonality was calculated by taking the square root of Simpson's diversity index across productive rearrangements. In TCRdb, the immuneACCESS table is reduced to in-frame sequences with V and J assigned. These tables do not hold every clone; where another copy was compared, an unresolved V gene accounts for under half, and the others remain unexplained. V, J and clone size are taken as reported in that table, and D and trimming were inferred from the DNA itself. The sample yields under 100,000 clones; around 92% were counted once. The top ten constitute nearly 6.5% of the sample.

Remarks on this clone: This receptor's antigen is unknown. Base qualities are not provided; no much larger clone lies one nucleotide away.

The TCR was taken from a woman aged 55-70 years with active COVID-19. The sequencing input was peripheral blood. The receptor chain draws on TRBV30 and TRBJ2-7, and 13 junction bases match TRBD2. CDR3 reads: CAWSSLGLAGHPTYEQYF. At the DNA level, the sequence is TGTGCCTGGAGTTCCCTGGGACTAGCGGGACACCCCACCTACGAGCAGTACTTC. Here the CDR3 is joined to the reference TRBV30 and TRBJ2-7 genes, and the full variable domain is: SQTIHQWPATLVQPVGSPLSLECTVEGTSNPNLYWYRQAAGRGLQLLFYSVGIGQISSEVPQNLSASRPQDRQFILSSKKLLLSDSGFYLCAWSSLGLAGHPTYEQYFGPGTRLTVT.